This record concerns one T cell receptor (beta chain) sequence. Antigen specificity is unknown. Per germline, CDR1 SGHDT and CDR2 YYEEEE. V lost 3 bases to trimming and J lost 5 bases; unmatched junction nucleotides: 8. This CDR3 region has 15 residues. This entry comes from a study of cytomegalovirus exposure and HLA in healthy donors. Findings and caveats of the study: Diagnosis of cytomegalovirus status made by the classifier reportedly showed high specificity and sensitivity.

Researchers ran the PCR with 60 Vbeta and 13 Jbeta primers. Clones were read by immunoSEQ multiplex PCR, and TCRdb kept only the in-frame ones, dropping some. The table shows fewer than 200,000 clones, with approximately 72% occurring only once. V gene TRBV5-6 combines with J gene TRBJ2-3; TRBD1 matches at 8 bases. This receptor was identified in a man aged 35 to 55 in good health and CMV-seropositive. The sequencing sample was made of PBMCs. Here the CDR3 DNA reads TGTGCCAGCAGCTCCCCTGGACAGGGAGGAGATACGCAGTATTTT. This codes for CASSSPGQGGDTQYF.